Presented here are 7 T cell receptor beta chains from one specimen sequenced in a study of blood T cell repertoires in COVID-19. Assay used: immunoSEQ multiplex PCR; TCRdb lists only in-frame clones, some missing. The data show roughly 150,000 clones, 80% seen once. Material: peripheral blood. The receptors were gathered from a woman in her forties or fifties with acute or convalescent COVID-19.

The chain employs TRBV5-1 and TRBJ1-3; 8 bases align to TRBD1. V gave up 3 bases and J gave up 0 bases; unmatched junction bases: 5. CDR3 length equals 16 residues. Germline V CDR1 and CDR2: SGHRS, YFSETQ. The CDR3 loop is CASSWGTGDSGNTIYF. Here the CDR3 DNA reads TGCGCCAGCAGCTGGGGGACAGGCGACTCTGGAAACACCATATATTTT.

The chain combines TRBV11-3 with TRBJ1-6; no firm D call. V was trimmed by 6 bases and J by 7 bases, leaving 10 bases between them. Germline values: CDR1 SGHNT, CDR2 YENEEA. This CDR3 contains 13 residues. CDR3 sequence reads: CASSYDGNSPLHF. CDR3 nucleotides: TGTGCCAGCAGTTATGACGGGAATTCACCCCTCCACTTT.

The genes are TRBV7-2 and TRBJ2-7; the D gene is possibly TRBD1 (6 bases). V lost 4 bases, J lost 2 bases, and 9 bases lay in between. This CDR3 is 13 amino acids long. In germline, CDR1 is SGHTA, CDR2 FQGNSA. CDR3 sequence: CASSYDRTYEQYF. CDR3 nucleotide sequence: TGTGCCAGCAGCTACGACAGGACCTACGAGCAGTACTTC.

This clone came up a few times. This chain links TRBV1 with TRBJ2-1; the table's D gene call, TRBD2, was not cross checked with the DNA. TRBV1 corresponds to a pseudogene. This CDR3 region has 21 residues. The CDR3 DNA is TGCACCAGCAGCCAAGCTTCCGGTGGACTAGCGGGGGGGCGGTCTTGTAATGAGCAGTTCTTC. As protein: CTSSQASGGLAGGRSCNEQFF.

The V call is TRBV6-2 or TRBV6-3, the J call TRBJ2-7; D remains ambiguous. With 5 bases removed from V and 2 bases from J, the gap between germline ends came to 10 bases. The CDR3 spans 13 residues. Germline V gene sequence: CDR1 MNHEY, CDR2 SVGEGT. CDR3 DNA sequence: TGTGCCAGCAGTGAGACTGTGCCCTACGAGCAGTACTTC. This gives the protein CASSETVPYEQYF.

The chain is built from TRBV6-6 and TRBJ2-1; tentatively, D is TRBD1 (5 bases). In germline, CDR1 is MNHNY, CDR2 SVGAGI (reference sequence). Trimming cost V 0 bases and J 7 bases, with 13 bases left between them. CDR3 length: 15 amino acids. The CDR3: CASSYSKQGSNEQFF. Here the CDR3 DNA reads TGTGCCAGCAGTTACTCGAAGCAGGGCTCGAATGAGCAGTTCTTC.

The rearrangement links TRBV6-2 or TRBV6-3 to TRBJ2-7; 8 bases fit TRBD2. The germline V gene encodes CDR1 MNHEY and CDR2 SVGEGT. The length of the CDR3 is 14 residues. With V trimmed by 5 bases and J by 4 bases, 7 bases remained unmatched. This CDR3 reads CASSVGGGEYEQYF. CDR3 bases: TGTGCCAGCAGTGTCGGGGGGGGAGAATACGAGCAGTACTTC.